This passage covers 6 T cell receptor beta chains from one sample sequenced in a study of blood T cell repertoires in COVID-19. The protocol was immunoSEQ multiplex PCR, while the TCRdb copy is restricted to in-frame clones and leaves out a portion. The repertoire consists of 85,000 to 95,000 clones, with 72% occurring once and the leading ten covering roughly 14%. The sample comprised peripheral blood. The source of these receptors is a woman older than 75 with acute or convalescent COVID-19.

The J gene is TRBJ1-2, the V gene TRBV7-9; TRBD1 agrees at 9 bases. J gave up 4 bases and V 4 bases, and 4 bases lay outside the gene matches. Germline values: CDR1 SEHNR, CDR2 FQNEAQ (reference sequence). CDR3 length: 14 amino acids. CDR3 nucleotide sequence: TGTGCCAGCAGCTCGACAGGGGGAAGCTATGGCTACACCTTC. Translating gives CASSSTGGSYGYTF.

The chain is built from TRBV27 and TRBJ1-5; D unresolved. Germline CDR1 is MNHEY and CDR2 is SMNVEV (reference sequence). The CDR3 totals 11 residues. The V end was cut by 8 bases, the J end by 5 bases, with 7 bases between. CDR3 protein: CASGRDQPQHF. The CDR3 region has the DNA TGTGCCAGCGGGAGGGATCAGCCCCAGCATTTT.

DNA for the CDR3: TGTGCCAGCAGTTGGGACACGGTCCAGCCCCAGCATTTT. Encoded protein: CASSWDTVQPQHF. This sequence joins TRBV7-2 and TRBJ1-5, with D perhaps matching TRBD1 (6 bases). Germline V gene sequence: CDR1 SGHTA, CDR2 FQGNSA. Trimming took off 6 bases at V and 7 bases at J, with 13 bases between the two ends. The CDR3 totals 13 residues.

The J gene is TRBJ1-2, the V gene TRBV6-2 or TRBV6-3; tentatively, D is TRBD1 (5 bases). In germline, CDR1 is MNHEY, CDR2 SVGEGT. The CDR3 extends over 13 amino acids. V gave up 6 bases and J gave up 3 bases, with 11 bases separating them. CDR3 sequence: CASSDQGYYGYTF. The CDR3, as DNA: TGTGCCAGCAGCGATCAGGGCTACTATGGCTACACCTTC.

The V call is TRBV7-2, the J call TRBJ2-1; perhaps TRBD1 as D (6 bases). Germline loops: CDR1 SGHTA, CDR2 FQGNSA. V gave up 5 bases and J gave up 13 bases, with 12 bases separating them. The CDR3 has 11 amino acids. The CDR3, as DNA: TGTGCCAGCAGCGCACCCGGGACACAGTTCTTC. Translating it yields CASSAPGTQFF.

This clone turned up a few times. The V and J genes are TRBV6-6 and TRBJ1-6; TRBD1 agrees at 12 bases. With V trimmed by 7 bases and J by 9 bases, 4 bases remained unmatched. CDR1 and CDR2 (germline): MNHNY, SVGAGI (reference sequence). The length of the CDR3 is 14 residues. The CDR3 DNA reads as TGTGCCAGCATTTCGGGACAGGGGGCTTCACCCCTCCACTTT. It codes for CASISGQGASPLHF.